This is a list of T cell receptor beta chains from one sample in a study of T cells after yellow fever vaccination. TCRdb independently ran MiXCR on the 5' RACE reads; one entry per CDR3 protein. The repertoire consists of roughly 310,000 distinct CDR3 sequences, with approximately 9% occurring once and the leading ten covering over 15%. The sequenced sample was PBMCs, obtained on the day of the first yellow fever vaccination. The receptors originated from a young man who received the YFV17D yellow fever vaccine. Both conserved end residues are part of each CDR3. A D gene is named only where the DNA matches it firmly. Rows give clone size only sometimes, using once, few, many, or a class for an expanded clone.

>TRBV6-1|few|-|TRBJ1-5
TGTGCCAGCAGATCCGGGACGGGGAGAGGGGCGCCCCAGCATTTT
CASRSGTGRGAPQHF
>TRBV4-3|few|-|TRBJ2-6
TGCGCCAGCAGCCAAGATTTCCGGTTCGGGGCCAACGTCCTGACTTTC
CASSQDFRFGANVLTF
>TRBV6-4|many|-|TRBJ2-2
TGTGCCAGCAGTGACAGGGCGGCTGCCGGGGAGCTGTTTTTT
CASSDRAAAGELFF
>TRBV30|-|-|TRBJ2-3
TGTGCCTGGAGTGCCTGGCTAGATACGCAGTATTTT
CAWSAWLDTQYF
>TRBV10-3|few|TRBD1|TRBJ1-2
TGTGCCATCAGTGAACAGGGGTGGGATGGCTACACCTTC
CAISEQGWDGYTF
>TRBV13|few|-|TRBJ2-2
TGTGCCAGCAGCTTTCAGGGTTCGGGCGGGGAGCTGTTTTTT
CASSFQGSGGELFF
>TRBV5-1|-|TRBD1|TRBJ2-5
TGCGCCAGCAGCAGACAGGGGGCTGCTCAAGAGACCCAGTACTTC
CASSRQGAAQETQYF
>TRBV20-1|few|TRBD2|TRBJ2-1
TGCAGTGCTAGTGCTAGCGGGGCCCCGTGGGATGAGCAGTTCTTC
CSASASGAPWDEQFF
>TRBV27|-|-|TRBJ1-2
TGTGCCAGCAGCCCTCCTGGGGCTTACTATGGCTACACCTTC
CASSPPGAYYGYTF
>TRBV9|few|TRBD2|TRBJ2-1
TGTGCCAGCAGCGTAGAAGATAGCGGGGGTTACAATGAGCAGTTCTTC
CASSVEDSGGYNEQFF
>TRBV10-3|few|-|TRBJ2-3
TGTGCCATCAGCCTGACAACTAGCACAGATACGCAGTATTTT
CAISLTTSTDTQYF
>TRBV7-9|many|-|TRBJ1-2
TGTGCCAGCAGCTTAGTCGCAGCCTTCTATGGCTACACCTTC
CASSLVAAFYGYTF
>TRBV11-3|few|TRBD2|TRBJ2-3
TGTGCCAGCAGCTTAGTCCCGCAGAATAGCGGGGGGGCAGCAGATACGCAGTATTTT
CASSLVPQNSGGAADTQYF
>TRBV7-9|-|TRBD1|TRBJ1-2
TGTGCCAGCAGCGATTGGGACAGGGGATTTAGCGGCTACACCTTC
CASSDWDRGFSGYTF
>TRBV20-1|few|TRBD1|TRBJ1-1
TGCAGTGCTTACACAGGGGCCACTGAAGCTTTCTTT
CSAYTGATEAFF
>TRBV7-2|-|-|TRBJ2-4
TGTGCCAGCAGCTTCCCACGAGGAACCAAAAACATTCAGTACTTC
CASSFPRGTKNIQYF
>TRBV7-6|few|TRBD1|TRBJ2-7
TGTGCCAGCAGCTCCGCCGACAGGGGTACATACGAGCAGTACTTC
CASSSADRGTYEQYF
>TRBV12-3/TRBV12-4|-|-|TRBJ2-4
TGTGCCAGCAGTGGGTGGGGGTCTGACATTCAGTACTTC
CASSGWGSDIQYF
>TRBV10-3|few|-|TRBJ2-3
TGTGCCATCAGTGAGACCGGGACTGGTGATACGCAGTATTTT
CAISETGTGDTQYF
>TRBV20-1|-|-|TRBJ1-2
TGCAGTGCTAGAGATCGCTCCTCTGGGACAAGGGAACAATCTAACTATGGCTACACCTTC
CSARDRSSGTREQSNYGYTF
>TRBV11-1|-|TRBD2|TRBJ2-5
TGTGCCAGCAGCCCAGGACTAGCGGGGGGGCCAGAGACCCAGTACTTC
CASSPGLAGGPETQYF
>TRBV29-1|many|-|TRBJ2-5
TGCAGCGCTGCGGCCACGAGAAGAGAGACCCAGTACTTC
CSAAATRRETQYF
>TRBV5-6|few|-|TRBJ1-1
TGTGCCAGCAGCTTGGTTTCGGGGATTCGTTCGGTTTTCTTT
CASSLVSGIRSVFF
>TRBV7-2|many|-|TRBJ2-7
TGTGCCAGCAGCCGTCAGAGCTACGAGCAGTACTTC
CASSRQSYEQYF
>TRBV12-3/TRBV12-4|few|-|TRBJ2-7
TGTGCCACCCCAGTCTGGGTTAATACAGAGCAGTACTTC
CATPVWVNTEQYF
>TRBV4-2|-|-|TRBJ2-7
TGTGCCAGCAGCCAAGAAGGCAGGGCCGGCTACGAGCAGTACTTC
CASSQEGRAGYEQYF
>TRBV25-1|many|TRBD1|TRBJ2-7
TGTGCCAGCAGTGAATGGGGTTCCGGGGACAGGGACCCCTACGAGCAGTACTTC
CASSEWGSGDRDPYEQYF
>TRBV18|many|-|TRBJ2-5
TGTGCCAGCTCACCACGTGTTAGCCCAGAGACCCAGTACTTC
CASSPRVSPETQYF
>TRBV10-3|few|TRBD2|TRBJ2-3
TGTGCCACCGAGGACACTCGCGGGGGGGCAGAAGATACGCAGTATTTT
CATEDTRGGAEDTQYF
>TRBV7-2|few|TRBD1|TRBJ1-2
TGTGCCAGCAGTATGGGGCAGGGGGTTATTTATGGCTACACCTTC
CASSMGQGVIYGYTF
>TRBV7-2|many|-|TRBJ2-7
TGTGCCAGCAGCCCGGCCGGGGGCTGGACAGGACTCTACGAGCAGTACTTC
CASSPAGGWTGLYEQYF
>TRBV5-1|few|-|TRBJ2-3
TGCGCCAGCAGCTTTCAGGGAGGCCCCACAGATACGCAGTATTTT
CASSFQGGPTDTQYF
>TRBV28|few|TRBD1|TRBJ2-7
TGTGCCAGCCGCCCCCCGGGACAGGGCTACGAGCAGTACTTC
CASRPPGQGYEQYF